This T cell receptor beta chain comes out of a study of CD8+ T cells in alopecia areata (dated by TCRdb to the late 2010s). With respect to the entire study: The treated patients took part in an open-label pilot trial in which moderate-to-severe alopecia areata was treated with oral tofacitinib at 5 to 10 mg twice daily. Patients received tofacitinib for 6 to 18 months and were then followed off drug for 6 months to check for delayed response and recurrence. The SALT score, which quantifies the percentage of affected scalp surface area, was used to measure disease severity in treated patients. To study T cell clonal expansion in alopecia areata, the researchers applied high-throughput TCRbeta sequencing to both the C3H/HeJ mouse model and human patients. Human TCRbeta sequencing covered scalp tissue and sorted CD4+ and CD8+ peripheral blood T cells from patchy and totalis/universalis alopecia areata patients and healthy controls. Patients on tofacitinib were biopsied at baseline and after 4 and 24 weeks of treatment, and several of the patients also had a later scalp biopsy. Scalp clonality was compared among normal scalp (n=4), patchy alopecia areata scalp (n=8), and alopecia totalis/universalis scalp (n=8). The RNA source kit depended on sample type: the PAXgene miRNA kit for fixed scalp, the miRNeasy kit for PBMCs, and the RNeasy kit for mouse skin. Amplification of TCRbeta CDR3 regions was done by immunoSEQ multiplex PCR using 35 Vbeta forward primers and 13 Jbeta reverse primers. Study-wide findings and limitations: Because the treated cohort was small and had just a single nonresponder, larger studies are needed to establish links between baseline CD8+ expansion and response. Tofacitinib significantly lowered scalp clonality and the number of expanded CD8+ clones among the top 100 scalp clones. TCR sequences shared between patients were less clear than in mice, possibly partly because of HLA diversity in the patient population. Compared with normal scalp, lesional scalp, particularly in alopecia totalis/universalis, had higher clonality and more expanded CD8+ clones, which suggests antigenic drive. Many expanded lesional clones were found to persist in scalp and blood during tofacitinib treatment, and relapse after treatment cessation may be partly explained by this persistence. Scalp TCR repertoire analysis is complicated because resident alphabeta T cells in normal human skin are also sequenced, whereas mouse skin is dominated by gammadelta T cells.

The time point label for this specimen denotes: approximately 4 weeks on oral tofacitinib. What this sample's treatment or condition label stands for: oral pan-JAK inhibitor, 5-10 mg twice daily. Lesional scalp punch biopsies and peripheral blood were obtained from alopecia areata patients. After PBMCs were isolated by density centrifugation and stained for CD3, CD4 and CD8, a FACSAria was used to sort CD4+ and CD8+ T cells. This clone was counted a few times. The antigen it binds to is not known. No much larger clone exists at a distance of one base, and base qualities are not known. CDR1 and CDR2, per the germline V gene, are SQVTM and ANQGSEA. Spanning cysteine to phenylalanine, the CDR3 consists of 15 amino acids. Only the CDR3 part of the read is kept: 45 bases, read in frame from the first base. Trimming takes 4 bases from V and 2 bases from J, and the germline ends sit 15 bases apart. The receptor library was made with the immunoSEQ multiplex PCR assay. For TCR sequencing, RNA was extracted from every sample and reverse transcribed into cDNA to serve as template. SuperScript III was used to make first-strand cDNA, primed with a 2:1 mix of oligo-dT and random hexamers. A synthetic immune receptor repertoire was used to gauge amplification bias, and whatever bias remained was removed computationally. The study's processing was this. After raw reads were preprocessed to remove errors, the CDR3 was defined following IMGT conventions as running from the conserved cysteine to phenylalanine. Clonality was calculated as 1 minus Shannon entropy normalized by log2 of the number of productive unique TCRs. CD4 or CD8 identity of scalp clones was inferred by cross-referencing scalp TCRbeta sequences with sorted blood CD4 and CD8 repertoires. What TCRdb holds here is the immuneACCESS table cut down to in-frame rearrangements. Part of the clones is not present; checked against another copy, under half of the missing clones reflect an unresolved V gene, and the others are unexplained. V and J calls and clone size are given by that table; D and trimming were obtained from the DNA. This sample is represented by some 240,000 clones; 50% to 70% of them were singletons. 1.6% of the sample is held by the ten biggest clonotypes.

The sequence was collected from a human donor with alopecia areata. The sequencing here drew on CD4+ T cells sorted from blood, taken at week 4, from a patient treated with tofacitinib. The rearrangement joined TRBV29-1 to TRBJ2-1; TRBD2 is perhaps the D gene, given 7 matching bases. The sequenced DNA is TGCAGCGTTGTACCTACCGGGGGGCCCTACAATGAGCAGTTCTTC. Translated, this is CSVVPTGGPYNEQFF.